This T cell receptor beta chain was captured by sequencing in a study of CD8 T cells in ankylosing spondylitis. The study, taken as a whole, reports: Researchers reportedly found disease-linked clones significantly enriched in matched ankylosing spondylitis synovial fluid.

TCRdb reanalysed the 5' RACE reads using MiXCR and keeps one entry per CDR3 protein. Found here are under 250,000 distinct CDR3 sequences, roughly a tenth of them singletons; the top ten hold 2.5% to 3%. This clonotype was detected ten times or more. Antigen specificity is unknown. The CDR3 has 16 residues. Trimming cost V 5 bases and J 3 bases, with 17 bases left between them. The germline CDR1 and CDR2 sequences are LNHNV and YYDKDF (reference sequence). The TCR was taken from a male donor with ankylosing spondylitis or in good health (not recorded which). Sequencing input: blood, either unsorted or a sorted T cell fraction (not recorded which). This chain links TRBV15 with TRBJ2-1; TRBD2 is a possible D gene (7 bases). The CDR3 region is CATSLEGGAGYNEQFF. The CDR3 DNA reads TGTGCCACCAGCCTCGAGGGGGGGGCAGGCTACAATGAGCAGTTCTTC.